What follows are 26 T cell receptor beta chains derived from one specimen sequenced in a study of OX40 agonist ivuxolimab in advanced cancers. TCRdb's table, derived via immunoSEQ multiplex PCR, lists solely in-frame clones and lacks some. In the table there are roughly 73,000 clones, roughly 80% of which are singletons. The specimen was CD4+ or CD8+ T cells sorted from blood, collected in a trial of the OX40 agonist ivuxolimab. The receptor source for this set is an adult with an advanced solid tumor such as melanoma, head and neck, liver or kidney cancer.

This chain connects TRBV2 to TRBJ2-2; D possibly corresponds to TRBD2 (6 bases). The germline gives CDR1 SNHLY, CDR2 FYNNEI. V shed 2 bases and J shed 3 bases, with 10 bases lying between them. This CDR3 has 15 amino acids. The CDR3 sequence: CASSEQTGDTGELFF. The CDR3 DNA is TGTGCCAGCAGTGAACAAACGGGGGACACCGGGGAGCTGTTTTTT.

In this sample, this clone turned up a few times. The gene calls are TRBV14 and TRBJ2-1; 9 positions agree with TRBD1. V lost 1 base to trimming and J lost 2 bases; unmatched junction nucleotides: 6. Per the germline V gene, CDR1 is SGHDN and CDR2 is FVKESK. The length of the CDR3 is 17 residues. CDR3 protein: CASSQGPDRGTYNEQFF. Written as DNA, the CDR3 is TGTGCCAGCAGCCAAGGGCCGGACAGGGGTACCTACAATGAGCAGTTCTTC.

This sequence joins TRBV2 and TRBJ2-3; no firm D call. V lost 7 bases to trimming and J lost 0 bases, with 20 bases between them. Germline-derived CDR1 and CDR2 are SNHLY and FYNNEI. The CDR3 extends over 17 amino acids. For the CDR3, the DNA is TGTGCCAGCACAACCCCAAGGCGTCAGGAAAGCACAGATACGCAGTATTTT. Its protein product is CASTTPRRQESTDTQYF.

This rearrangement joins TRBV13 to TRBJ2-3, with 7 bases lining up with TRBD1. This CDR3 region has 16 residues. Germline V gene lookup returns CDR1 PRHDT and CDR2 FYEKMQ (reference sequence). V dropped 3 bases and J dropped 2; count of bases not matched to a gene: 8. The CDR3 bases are TGTGCCAGCAGCTTCTATCAGACAGGGAACACAGATACGCAGTATTTT. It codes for CASSFYQTGNTDTQYF. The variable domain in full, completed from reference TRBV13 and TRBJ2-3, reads AAGVIQSPRHLIKEKRETATLKCYPIPRHDTVYWYQQGPGQDPQFLISFYEKMQSDKGSIPDRFSAQQFSDYHSELNMSSLELGDSALYFCASSFYQTGNTDTQYFGPGTRLTVL.

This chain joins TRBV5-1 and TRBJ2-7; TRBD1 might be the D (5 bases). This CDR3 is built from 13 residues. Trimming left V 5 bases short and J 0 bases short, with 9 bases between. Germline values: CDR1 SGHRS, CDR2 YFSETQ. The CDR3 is CASRGPSSYEQYF. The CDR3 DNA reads TGCGCCAGCAGGGGGCCGAGCTCCTACGAGCAGTACTTC.

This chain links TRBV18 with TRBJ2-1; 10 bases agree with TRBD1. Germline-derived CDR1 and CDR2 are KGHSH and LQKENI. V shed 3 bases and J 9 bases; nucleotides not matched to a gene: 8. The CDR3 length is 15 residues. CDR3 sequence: CASSPGQGRMREQFF. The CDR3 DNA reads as TGTGCCAGCTCACCGGGACAGGGGAGGATGCGTGAGCAGTTCTTC.

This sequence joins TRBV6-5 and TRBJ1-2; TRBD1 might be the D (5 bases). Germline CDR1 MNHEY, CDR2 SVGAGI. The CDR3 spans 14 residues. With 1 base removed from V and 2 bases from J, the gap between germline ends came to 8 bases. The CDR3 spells CASSYLGHNYGYTF. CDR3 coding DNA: TGTGCCAGCAGTTACTTGGGGCACAACTATGGCTACACCTTC.

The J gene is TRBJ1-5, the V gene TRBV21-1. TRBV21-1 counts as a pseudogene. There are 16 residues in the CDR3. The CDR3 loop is CASSRERQVFTQPQHF. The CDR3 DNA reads TGTGCCAGCAGCCGGGAGAGACAGGTCTTTACTCAGCCCCAGCATTTT.

The CDR3 DNA is TGCGCCAGCAGCGGACTAGCGGGGACAGATACGCAGTATTTT. Translating it yields CASSGLAGTDTQYF. The rearrangement joins TRBV4-1 to TRBJ2-3; TRBD2 matches at 12 bases. The CDR3 sequence is 14 residues long. With V trimmed by 5 bases and J by 3 bases, 0 bases remained unmatched. Germline CDR1 is MGHRA and CDR2 is YSYEKL.

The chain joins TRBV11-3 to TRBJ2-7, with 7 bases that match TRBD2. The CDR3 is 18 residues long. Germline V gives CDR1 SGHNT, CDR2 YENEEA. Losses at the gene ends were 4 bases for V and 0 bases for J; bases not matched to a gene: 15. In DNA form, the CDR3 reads TGTGCCAGCAGCTCCGCCCCAGCGGGGTGGAAAAGCTCCTACGAGCAGTACTTC. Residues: CASSSAPAGWKSSYEQYF.

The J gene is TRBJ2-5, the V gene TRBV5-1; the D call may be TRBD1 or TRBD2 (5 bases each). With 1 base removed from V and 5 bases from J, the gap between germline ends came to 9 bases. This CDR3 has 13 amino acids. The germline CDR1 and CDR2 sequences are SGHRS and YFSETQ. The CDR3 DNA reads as TGCGCCAGCAGCTTGTGGGGGTCGGAGACCCAGTACTTC. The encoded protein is CASSLWGSETQYF.

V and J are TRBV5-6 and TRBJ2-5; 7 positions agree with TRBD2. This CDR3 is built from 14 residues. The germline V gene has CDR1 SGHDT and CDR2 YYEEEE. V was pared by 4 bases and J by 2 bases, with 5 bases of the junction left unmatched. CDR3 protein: CASSSLAGQETQYF. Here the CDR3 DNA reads TGTGCCAGCAGCAGTTTAGCGGGTCAAGAGACCCAGTACTTC.

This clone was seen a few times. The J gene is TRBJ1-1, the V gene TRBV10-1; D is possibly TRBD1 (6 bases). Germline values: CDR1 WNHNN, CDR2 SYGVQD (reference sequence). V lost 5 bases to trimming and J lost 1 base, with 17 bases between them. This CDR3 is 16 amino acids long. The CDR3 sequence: CASSPGRGHPNTEAFF. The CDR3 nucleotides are TGCGCCAGCAGTCCAGGCAGGGGCCACCCGAACACTGAAGCTTTCTTT.

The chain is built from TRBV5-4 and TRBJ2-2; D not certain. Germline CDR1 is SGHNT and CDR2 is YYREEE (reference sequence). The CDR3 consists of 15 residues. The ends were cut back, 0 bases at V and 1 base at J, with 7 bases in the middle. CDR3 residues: CASSLGAQNTGELFF. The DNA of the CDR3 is TGTGCCAGCAGCTTGGGGGCGCAGAACACCGGGGAGCTGTTTTTT.

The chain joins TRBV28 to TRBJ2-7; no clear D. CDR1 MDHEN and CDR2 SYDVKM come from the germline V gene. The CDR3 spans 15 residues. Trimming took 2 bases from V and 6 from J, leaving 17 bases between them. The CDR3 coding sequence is TGTGCCAGCAGTTTAATCAGGTCCGGTATTTCCGAGCAGTACTTC. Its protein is CASSLIRSGISEQYF.

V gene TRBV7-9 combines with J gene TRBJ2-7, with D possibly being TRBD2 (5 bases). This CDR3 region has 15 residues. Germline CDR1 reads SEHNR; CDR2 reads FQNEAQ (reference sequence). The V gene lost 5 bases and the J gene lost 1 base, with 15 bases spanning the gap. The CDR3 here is CASSPGGGRSYEQYF. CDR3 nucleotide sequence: TGTGCCAGCAGCCCAGGAGGTGGCAGGTCCTACGAGCAGTACTTC.

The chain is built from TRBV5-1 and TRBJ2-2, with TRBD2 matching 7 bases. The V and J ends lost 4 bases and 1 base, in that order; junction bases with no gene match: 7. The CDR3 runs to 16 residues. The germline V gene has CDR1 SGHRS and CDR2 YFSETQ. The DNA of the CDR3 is TGCGCCAGCAGCCTCCGGGGGGAACGGAACACCGGGGAGCTGTTTTTT. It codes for CASSLRGERNTGELFF.

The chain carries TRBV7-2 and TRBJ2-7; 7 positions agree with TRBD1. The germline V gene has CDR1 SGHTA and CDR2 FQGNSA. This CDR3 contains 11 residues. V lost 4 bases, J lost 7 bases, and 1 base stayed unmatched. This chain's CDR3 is CASSSGGEQYF. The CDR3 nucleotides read TGTGCCAGCAGCTCAGGGGGTGAGCAGTACTTC.

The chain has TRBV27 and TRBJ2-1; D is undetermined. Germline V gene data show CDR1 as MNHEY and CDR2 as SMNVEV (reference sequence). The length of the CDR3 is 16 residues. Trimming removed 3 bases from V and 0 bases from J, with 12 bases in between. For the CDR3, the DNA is TGTGCCAGCAGTTTCTCAAGATGGAGCTCCTACAATGAGCAGTTCTTC. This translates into CASSFSRWSSYNEQFF.

CDR3 loop: CASSVPGAVDGYGYTF. In nucleotides, the CDR3 is TGTGCCAGCAGCGTGCCGGGAGCCGTGGATGGGTATGGCTACACCTTC. The chain uses TRBV4-2 and TRBJ1-2; no firm D call. V was clipped by 5 bases and J by 5 bases, with 21 bases between them. Germline V gene data show CDR1 as LGHNA and CDR2 as YNFKEQ. CDR3 length equals 16 residues.

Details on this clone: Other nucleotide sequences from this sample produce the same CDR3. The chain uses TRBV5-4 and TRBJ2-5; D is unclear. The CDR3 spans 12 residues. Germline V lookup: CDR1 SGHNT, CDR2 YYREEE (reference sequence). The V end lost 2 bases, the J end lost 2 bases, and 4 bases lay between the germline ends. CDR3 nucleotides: TGTGCCAGCAGCTTTAGTCAAGAGACCCAGTACTTC. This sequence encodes CASSFSQETQYF.

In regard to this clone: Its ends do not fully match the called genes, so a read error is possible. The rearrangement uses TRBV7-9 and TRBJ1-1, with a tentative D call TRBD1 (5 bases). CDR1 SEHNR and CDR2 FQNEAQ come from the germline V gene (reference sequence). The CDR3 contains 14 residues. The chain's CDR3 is CASSYGGVKTEAFF. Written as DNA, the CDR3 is TGTGCCAGCAGCTACGGGGGGGTGAAGACTGAAGCTTTCTTT.

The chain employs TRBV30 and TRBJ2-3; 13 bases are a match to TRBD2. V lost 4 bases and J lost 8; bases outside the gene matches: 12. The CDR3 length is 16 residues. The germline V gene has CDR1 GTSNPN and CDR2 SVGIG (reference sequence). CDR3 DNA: TGTGCCTGGACCCCCGGACTAGCGGGAGTGAAGGGTACGCAGTATTTT. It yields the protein CAWTPGLAGVKGTQYF.

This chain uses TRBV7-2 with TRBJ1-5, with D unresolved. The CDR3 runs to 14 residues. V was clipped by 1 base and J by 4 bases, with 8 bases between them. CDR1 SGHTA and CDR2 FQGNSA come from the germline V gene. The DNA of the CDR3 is TGTGCCAGCAGCTTAGAAAAGAGGAATCAGCCCCAGCATTTT. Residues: CASSLEKRNQPQHF.

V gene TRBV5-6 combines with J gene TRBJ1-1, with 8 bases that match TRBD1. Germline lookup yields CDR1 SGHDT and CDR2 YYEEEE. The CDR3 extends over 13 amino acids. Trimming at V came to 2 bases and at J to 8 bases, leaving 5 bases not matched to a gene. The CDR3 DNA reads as TGTGCCAGCAGCTTCCAGAGGACAGGGGAAGCTTTCTTT. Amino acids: CASSFQRTGEAFF.

CDR3 residues: CASSYTWDGEAFF. The CDR3 nucleotides read TGTGCCAGCAGTTACACCTGGGACGGTGAAGCTTTCTTT. The chain joins TRBV6-5 to TRBJ1-1; TRBD1 is a possible D gene (5 bases). Trimming took off 2 bases at V and 7 bases at J, with 11 bases between the two ends. The CDR3 has 13 residues. Germline CDR1 and CDR2: MNHEY and SVGAGI.